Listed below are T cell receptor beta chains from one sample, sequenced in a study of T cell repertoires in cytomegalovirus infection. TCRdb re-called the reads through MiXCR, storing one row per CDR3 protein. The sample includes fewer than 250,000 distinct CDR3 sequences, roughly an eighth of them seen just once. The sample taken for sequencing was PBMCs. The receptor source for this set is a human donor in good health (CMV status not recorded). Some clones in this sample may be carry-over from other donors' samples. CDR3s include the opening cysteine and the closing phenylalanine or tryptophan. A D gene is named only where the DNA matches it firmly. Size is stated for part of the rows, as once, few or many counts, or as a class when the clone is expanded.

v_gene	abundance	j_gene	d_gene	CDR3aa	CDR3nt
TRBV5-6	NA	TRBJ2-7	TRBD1	CASSLWDRVYEQYF	TGTGCCAGCAGCTTGTGGGACAGAGTTTACGAGCAGTACTTC
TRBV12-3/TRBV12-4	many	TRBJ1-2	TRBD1	CASRGTGVAYGYTF	TGTGCCAGCAGGGGGACAGGGGTAGCCTATGGCTACACCTTC
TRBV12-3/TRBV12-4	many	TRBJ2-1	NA	CASDRSGLRNEQFF	TGTGCCAGCGACCGGAGCGGCCTCCGGAATGAGCAGTTCTTC
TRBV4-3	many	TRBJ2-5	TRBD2	CASSQRTSGGMEETQYF	TGCGCCAGCAGCCAAAGGACTAGCGGGGGTATGGAAGAGACCCAGTACTTC
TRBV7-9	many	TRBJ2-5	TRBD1	CASSSGDSQETQYF	TGTGCCAGCAGCTCAGGGGACAGCCAAGAGACCCAGTACTTC
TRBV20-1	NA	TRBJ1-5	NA	CSARAANQPQHF	TGCAGTGCCCGGGCGGCTAATCAGCCCCAGCATTTT
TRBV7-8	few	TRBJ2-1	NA	CASSLASEGDEFF	TGTGCCAGCAGCTTAGCGTCGGAGGGGGACGAGTTCTTC
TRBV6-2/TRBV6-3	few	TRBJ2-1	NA	CASSYFSYNEQFF	TGTGCCAGCAGTTATTTCTCCTACAATGAGCAGTTCTTC
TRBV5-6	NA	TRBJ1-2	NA	CASSLAGDYGYTF	TGTGCCAGCAGCCTGGCTGGGGACTATGGCTACACCTTC
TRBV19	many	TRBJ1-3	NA	CASNGDFGNTIYF	TGTGCCAGTAACGGGGACTTTGGAAACACCATATATTTT
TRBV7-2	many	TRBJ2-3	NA	CASSYDSLSTDTQYF	TGTGCCAGCAGCTACGACAGTCTAAGCACAGATACGCAGTATTTT
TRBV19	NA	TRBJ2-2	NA	CASSTSNTGELFF	TGTGCCAGTAGTACATCGAACACCGGGGAGCTGTTTTTT
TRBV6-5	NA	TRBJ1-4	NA	CASRGGGSPVEKLFF	TGTGCCAGCAGGGGGGGGGGCAGTCCGGTTGAAAAACTGTTTTTT
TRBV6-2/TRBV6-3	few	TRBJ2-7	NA	CASTVTDLYEQYF	TGTGCCAGCACCGTGACAGACCTTTACGAGCAGTACTTC
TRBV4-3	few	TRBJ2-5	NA	CASSQAEQETQYF	TGCGCCAGCAGCCAAGCTGAGCAAGAGACCCAGTACTTC
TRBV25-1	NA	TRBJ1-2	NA	CASSDRGPEYGYTF	TGTGCCAGCAGTGACCGGGGGCCAGAGTATGGCTACACCTTC